A single sample is the source of the 10 T cell receptor beta chains below, sequenced in a study of cytomegalovirus exposure and HLA in healthy donors. The PCR employed 60 Vbeta primers together with 13 Jbeta primers. The protocol was immunoSEQ multiplex PCR, while the TCRdb copy is restricted to in-frame clones and leaves out a portion. The sample includes about 160,000 clones, 65% to 85% of them seen just once. The material sequenced was PBMCs. The origin of the receptors is a woman aged 50 to 60 in good health and CMV-seropositive.

For the CDR3, the DNA is TGTGCCAGCAGCTTGAGGGAGGGAGCTTTCTTT. Its protein product is CASSLREGAFF. V and J are TRBV7-9 and TRBJ1-1; D is unclear. CDR3 length equals 11 residues. V lost 3 bases to trimming and J lost 10 bases, with 9 bases between them. Germline values: CDR1 SEHNR, CDR2 FQNEAQ (reference sequence). Filled out from reference TRBV7-9 and TRBJ1-1, the complete variable domain reads DTGVSQNPRHKITKRGQNVTFRCDPISEHNRLYWYRQTLGQGPEFLTYFQNEAQLEKSRLLSDRFSAERPKGSFSTLEIQRTEQGDSAMYLCASSLREGAFFGQGTRLTVV.

The chain employs TRBV2 and TRBJ2-1; 14 bases line up with TRBD2. Germline loops: CDR1 SNHLY, CDR2 FYNNEI. The CDR3 length is 15 residues. After removal of 10 bases from V and 5 bases from J, the junction contained 7 bases not matched to a gene. CDR3 loop: CATRGLAGDNNEQFF. The CDR3 nucleotides read TGTGCCACCCGGGGACTAGCGGGGGACAACAATGAGCAGTTCTTC.

This chain joins TRBV19 and TRBJ1-5, with D possibly matching TRBD1 (5 bases). Trimming removed 3 bases at V and 2 bases at J, with 11 bases between. Germline-derived CDR1 and CDR2 are LNHDA and SQIVND (reference sequence). The CDR3 extends over 15 amino acids. CDR3 residues: CASSIGGIGNQPQHF. CDR3 DNA sequence: TGTGCCAGTAGTATTGGGGGGATTGGCAATCAGCCCCAGCATTTT.

This chain joins TRBV11-2 and TRBJ2-3, with 12 bases lining up with TRBD2. V was clipped by 6 bases and J by 0 bases; unmatched bases: 7. The CDR3 sequence is 17 residues long. Germline assignment: CDR1 SGHAT and CDR2 FQNNGV. The CDR3 sequence: CASRLAGGLSSTDTQYF. DNA of the CDR3: TGTGCCAGCAGGCTAGCGGGGGGGCTCTCTAGCACAGATACGCAGTATTTT.

The CDR3 reads CASSSIVGTEAFF. The CDR3 DNA reads TGTGCCAGCAGCTCCATTGTCGGCACTGAAGCTTTCTTT. The chain employs TRBV7-9 and TRBJ1-1; D ambiguous. CDR1 SEHNR and CDR2 FQNEAQ come from the germline V gene (reference sequence). V gave up 4 bases and J gave up 4 bases, with 10 bases separating them. The CDR3 is 13 residues long.

There are a few counts of this clone. The rearrangement uses TRBV2 and TRBJ1-1; D not certain. Trimming removed 8 bases from V and 1 base from J, with 2 bases in between. Germline loops: CDR1 SNHLY, CDR2 FYNNEI. This CDR3 is built from 10 residues. The CDR3 DNA sequence: TGTGCCAGCCGGAACACTGAAGCTTTCTTT. Its translation: CASRNTEAFF.

The V gene is TRBV9, the J gene TRBJ1-4; TRBD1 is a possible D gene (6 bases). The V gene lost 4 bases and the J gene lost 5 bases, with 15 bases spanning the gap. Per germline, CDR1 SGDLS and CDR2 YYNGEE. This CDR3 has 15 residues. CDR3 loop: CASSSMTGENEKLFF. The CDR3 region has the DNA TGTGCCAGCAGCTCCATGACAGGAGAGAATGAAAAACTGTTTTTT. Full variable domain (remainder filled in from reference TRBV9 and TRBJ1-4): DSGVTQTPKHLITATGQRVTLRCSPRSGDLSVYWYQQSLDQGLQFLIQYYNGEERAKGNILERFSAQQFPDLHSELNLSSLELGDSALYFCASSSMTGENEKLFFGSGTQLSVL.

V is TRBV9 and J is TRBJ1-1; D is ambiguous. CDR3 length equals 17 residues. Trimming pared 0 bases from V and 3 bases from J, leaving 18 bases between. CDR1 SGDLS and CDR2 YYNGEE come from the germline V gene. The CDR3: CASSVVERVWKDTEAFF. CDR3 nucleotides: TGTGCCAGCAGCGTAGTAGAGAGGGTCTGGAAAGACACTGAAGCTTTCTTT.

V usage is TRBV15 and J usage is TRBJ1-2, with 7 bases fitting TRBD1. The CDR3 contains 16 residues. Germline-derived CDR1 and CDR2 are LNHNV and YYDKDF (reference sequence). The ends lost 5 bases at V and 4 bases at J; junction bases unmatched: 13. As DNA, the CDR3 is TGTGCCACCAGCTTGAGGGACAGCATTTTTGGCTATGGCTACACCTTC. It translates to CATSLRDSIFGYGYTF.

In this sample, this clone turned up a few times. The chain is built from TRBV15 and TRBJ2-2; the D gene is possibly TRBD2 (6 bases). This CDR3 spans 15 amino acids. Germline-derived CDR1 and CDR2 are LNHNV and YYDKDF (reference sequence). The germline V and J ends were trimmed by 0 bases and 3 bases, with 8 bases remaining between them. The CDR3 nucleotides are TGTGCCACCAGCAGAGATGTAGCGGACACCGGGGAGCTGTTTTTT. Its protein product is CATSRDVADTGELFF. Full variable domain (rest looked up from reference TRBV15 and TRBJ2-2): DAMVIQNPRYQVTQFGKPVTLSCSQTLNHNVMYWYQQKSSQAPKLLFHYYDKDFNNEADTPDNFQSRRPNTSFCFLDIRSPGLGDTAMYLCATSRDVADTGELFFGEGSRLTVL.